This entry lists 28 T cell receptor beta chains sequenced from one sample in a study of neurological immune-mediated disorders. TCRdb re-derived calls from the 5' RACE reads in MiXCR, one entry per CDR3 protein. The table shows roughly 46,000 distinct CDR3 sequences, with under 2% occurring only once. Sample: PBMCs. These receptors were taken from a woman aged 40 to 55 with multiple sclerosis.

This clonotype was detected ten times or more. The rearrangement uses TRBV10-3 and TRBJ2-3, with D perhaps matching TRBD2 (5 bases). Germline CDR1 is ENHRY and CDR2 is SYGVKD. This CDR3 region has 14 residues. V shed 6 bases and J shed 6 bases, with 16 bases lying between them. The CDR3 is CAISRASRADTQYF. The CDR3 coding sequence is TGTGCCATCAGCCGGGCCTCGAGGGCGGATACGCAGTATTTT.

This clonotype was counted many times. The CDR3 DNA reads TGTGCCAGCAGCTTCCGGGACAGGGGTTCACCCCTCCACTTT. As protein: CASSFRDRGSPLHF. The chain recombines TRBV5-6 with TRBJ1-6; 10 nucleotides match TRBD1. V was pared by 2 bases and J by 9 bases, with 2 bases of the junction left unmatched. Germline CDR1 reads SGHDT; CDR2 reads YYEEEE. The CDR3 sequence is 14 residues long.

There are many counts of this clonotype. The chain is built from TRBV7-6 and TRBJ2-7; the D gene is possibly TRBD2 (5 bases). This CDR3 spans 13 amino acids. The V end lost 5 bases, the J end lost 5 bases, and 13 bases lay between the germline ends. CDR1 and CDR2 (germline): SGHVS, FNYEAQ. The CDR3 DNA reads TGTGCCAGCAGCCTAGGCCCCGGGGACGAGCAGTACTTC. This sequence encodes CASSLGPGDEQYF.

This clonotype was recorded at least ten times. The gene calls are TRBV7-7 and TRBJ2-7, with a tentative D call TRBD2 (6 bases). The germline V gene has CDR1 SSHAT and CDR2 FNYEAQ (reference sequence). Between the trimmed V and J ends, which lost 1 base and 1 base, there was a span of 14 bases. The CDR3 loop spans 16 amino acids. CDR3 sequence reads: CASSLEVGGISYEQYF. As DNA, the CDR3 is TGTGCCAGCAGCTTAGAGGTCGGCGGGATTTCCTACGAGCAGTACTTC.

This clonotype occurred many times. Here the CDR3 reads CASSLESRNNEQFF. CDR3 DNA sequence: TGCGCCAGCAGCTTGGAATCCAGAAACAATGAGCAGTTCTTC. The genes are TRBV5-1 and TRBJ2-1; no firm D call. The V end lost 0 bases, the J end lost 5 bases, and 9 bases lay between the germline ends. The CDR3 extends over 14 amino acids. In germline, CDR1 is SGHRS, CDR2 YFSETQ.

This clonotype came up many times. The CDR3 DNA follows: TGTGCCAGCAGCTTGTTTGGGGCCGCTATTAATGAGCAGTTCTTC. Its translation is CASSLFGAAINEQFF. V gene TRBV5-5 combines with J gene TRBJ2-1; possible D gene TRBD1, 5 bases. The CDR3 has 15 residues. Trimming removed 1 base at V and 7 bases at J, with 15 bases between. Germline CDR1 reads SGHKS; CDR2 reads YYEKEE (reference sequence).

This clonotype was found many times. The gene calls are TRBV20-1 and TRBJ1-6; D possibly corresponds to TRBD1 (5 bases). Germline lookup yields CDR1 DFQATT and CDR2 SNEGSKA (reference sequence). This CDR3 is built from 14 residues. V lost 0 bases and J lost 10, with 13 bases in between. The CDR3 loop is CSARDPRASSPLHF. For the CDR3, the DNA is TGCAGTGCTAGAGATCCCAGGGCCTCCTCACCCCTCCACTTT.

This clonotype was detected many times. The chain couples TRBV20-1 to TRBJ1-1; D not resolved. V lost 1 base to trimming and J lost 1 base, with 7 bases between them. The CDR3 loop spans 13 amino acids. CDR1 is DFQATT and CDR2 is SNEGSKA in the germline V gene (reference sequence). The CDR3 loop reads CSARVQRNTEAFF. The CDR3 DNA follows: TGCAGTGCTAGAGTACAGAGGAACACTGAAGCTTTCTTT.

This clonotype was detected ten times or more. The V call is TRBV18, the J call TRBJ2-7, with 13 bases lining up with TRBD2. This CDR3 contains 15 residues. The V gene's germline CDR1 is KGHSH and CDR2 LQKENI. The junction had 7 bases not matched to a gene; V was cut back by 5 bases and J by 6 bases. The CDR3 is CASSSGLAGSGEQYF. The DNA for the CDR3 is TGTGCCAGCTCATCGGGACTAGCGGGGTCGGGCGAGCAGTACTTC.

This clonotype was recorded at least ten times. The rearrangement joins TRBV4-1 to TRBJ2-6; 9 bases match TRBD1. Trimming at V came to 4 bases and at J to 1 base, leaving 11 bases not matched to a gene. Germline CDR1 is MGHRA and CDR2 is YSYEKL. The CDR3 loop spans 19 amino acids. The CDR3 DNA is TGCGCCAGCAGCCTCGGACAGGGGCCTTTTCCTTCTGGGGCCAACGTCCTGACTTTC. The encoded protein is CASSLGQGPFPSGANVLTF.

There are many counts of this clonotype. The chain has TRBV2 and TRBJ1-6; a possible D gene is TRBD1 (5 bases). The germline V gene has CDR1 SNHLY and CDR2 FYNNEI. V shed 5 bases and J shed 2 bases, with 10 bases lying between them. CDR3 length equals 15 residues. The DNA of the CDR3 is TGTGCCAGCAGTCCCCGGGGGACCTATAATTCACCCCTCCACTTT. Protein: CASSPRGTYNSPLHF.

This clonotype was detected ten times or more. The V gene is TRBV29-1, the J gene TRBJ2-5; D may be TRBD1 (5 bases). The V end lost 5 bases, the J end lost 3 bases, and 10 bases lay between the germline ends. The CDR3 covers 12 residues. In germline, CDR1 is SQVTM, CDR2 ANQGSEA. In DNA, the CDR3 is TGCAGCGTTATAACAGGAAAAGAGACCCAGTACTTC. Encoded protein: CSVITGKETQYF.

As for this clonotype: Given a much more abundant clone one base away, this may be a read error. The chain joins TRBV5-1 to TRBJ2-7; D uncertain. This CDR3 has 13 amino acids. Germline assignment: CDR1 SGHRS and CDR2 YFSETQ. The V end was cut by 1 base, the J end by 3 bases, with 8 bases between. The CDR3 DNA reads TGCGCCAGCAGCTTGTCACCGTACTACGAGCAGTACTTC. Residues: CASSLSPYYEQYF.

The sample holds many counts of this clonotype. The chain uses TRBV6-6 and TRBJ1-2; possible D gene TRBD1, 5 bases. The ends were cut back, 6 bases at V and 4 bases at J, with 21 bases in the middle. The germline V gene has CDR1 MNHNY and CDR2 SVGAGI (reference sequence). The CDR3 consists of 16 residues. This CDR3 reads CASRSRTGAAFYGYTF. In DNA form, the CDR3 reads TGTGCCAGCAGGTCCCGAACCGGGGCGGCCTTCTATGGCTACACCTTC.

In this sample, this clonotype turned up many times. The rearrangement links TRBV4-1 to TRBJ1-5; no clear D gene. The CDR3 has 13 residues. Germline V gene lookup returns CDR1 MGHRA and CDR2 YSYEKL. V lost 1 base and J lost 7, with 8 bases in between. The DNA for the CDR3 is TGCGCCAGCAGCCAAGTTGGGCCCCAGCCCCAGCATTTT. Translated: CASSQVGPQPQHF.

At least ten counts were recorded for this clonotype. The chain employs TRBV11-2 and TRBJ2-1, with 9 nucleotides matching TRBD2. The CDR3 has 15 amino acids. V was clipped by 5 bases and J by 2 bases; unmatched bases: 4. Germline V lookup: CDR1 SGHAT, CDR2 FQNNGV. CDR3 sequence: CASSRERGAYNEQFF. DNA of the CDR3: TGTGCCAGCAGCCGGGAGCGGGGGGCCTACAATGAGCAGTTCTTC.

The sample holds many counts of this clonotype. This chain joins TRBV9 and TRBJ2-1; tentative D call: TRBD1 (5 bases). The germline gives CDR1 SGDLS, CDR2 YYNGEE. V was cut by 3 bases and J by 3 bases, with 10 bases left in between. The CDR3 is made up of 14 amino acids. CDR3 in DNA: TGTGCCAGCAGCGCCCAGGGAAACTACAATGAGCAGTTCTTC. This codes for CASSAQGNYNEQFF. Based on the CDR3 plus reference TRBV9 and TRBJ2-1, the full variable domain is DSGVTQTPKHLITATGQRVTLRCSPRSGDLSVYWYQQSLDQGLQFLIQYYNGEERAKGNILERFSAQQFPDLHSELNLSSLELGDSALYFCASSAQGNYNEQFFGPGTRLTVL.

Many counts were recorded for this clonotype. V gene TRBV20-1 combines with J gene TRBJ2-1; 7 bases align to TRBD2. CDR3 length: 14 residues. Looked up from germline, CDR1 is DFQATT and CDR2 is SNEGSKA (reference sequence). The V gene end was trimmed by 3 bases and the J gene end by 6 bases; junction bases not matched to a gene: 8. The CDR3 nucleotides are TGCAGTGCTAGTCAGCGGGGAGGTTCCAATGAGCAGTTCTTC. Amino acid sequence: CSASQRGGSNEQFF.

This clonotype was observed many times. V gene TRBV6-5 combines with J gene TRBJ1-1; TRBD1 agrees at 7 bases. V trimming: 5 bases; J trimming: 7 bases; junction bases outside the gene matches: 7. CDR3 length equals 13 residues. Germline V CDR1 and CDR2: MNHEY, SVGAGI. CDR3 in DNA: TGTGCCAGCAGTGAAACAGGGGAGAGTGAAGCTTTCTTT. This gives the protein CASSETGESEAFF.

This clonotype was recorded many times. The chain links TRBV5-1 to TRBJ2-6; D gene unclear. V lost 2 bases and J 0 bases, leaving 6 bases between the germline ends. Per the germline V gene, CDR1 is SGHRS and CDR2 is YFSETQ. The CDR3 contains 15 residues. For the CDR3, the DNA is TGCGCCAGCAGCTTATACAACTCTGGGGCCAACGTCCTGACTTTC. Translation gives CASSLYNSGANVLTF.

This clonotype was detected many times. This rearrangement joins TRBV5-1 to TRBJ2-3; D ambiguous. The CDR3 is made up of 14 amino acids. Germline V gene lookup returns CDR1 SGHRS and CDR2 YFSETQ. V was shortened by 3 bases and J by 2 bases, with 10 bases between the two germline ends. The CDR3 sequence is CASSSDRFTDTQYF. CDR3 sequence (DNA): TGCGCCAGCAGCTCTGACCGATTCACAGATACGCAGTATTTT.

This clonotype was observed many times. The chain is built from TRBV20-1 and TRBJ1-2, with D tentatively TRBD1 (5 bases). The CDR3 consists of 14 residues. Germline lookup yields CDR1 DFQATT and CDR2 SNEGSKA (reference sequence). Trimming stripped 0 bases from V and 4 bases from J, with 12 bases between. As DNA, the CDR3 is TGCAGTGCTAGAGATCGGGGCGGGAGCTATGGCTACACCTTC. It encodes CSARDRGGSYGYTF.

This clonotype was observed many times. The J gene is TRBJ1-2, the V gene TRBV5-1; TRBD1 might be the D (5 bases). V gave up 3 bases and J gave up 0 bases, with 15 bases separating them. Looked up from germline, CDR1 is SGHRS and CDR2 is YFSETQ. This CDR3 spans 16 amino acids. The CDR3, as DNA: TGCGCCAGCAGCTCGGCCGCAGGGACTTCTAACTATGGCTACACCTTC. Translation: CASSSAAGTSNYGYTF.

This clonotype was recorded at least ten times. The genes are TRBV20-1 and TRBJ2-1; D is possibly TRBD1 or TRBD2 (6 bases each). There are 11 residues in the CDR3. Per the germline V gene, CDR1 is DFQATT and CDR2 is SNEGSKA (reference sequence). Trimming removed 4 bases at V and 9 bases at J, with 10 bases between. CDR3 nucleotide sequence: TGCAGTGCTATAAAGGGGGGTGAGCAGTTCTTC. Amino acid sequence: CSAIKGGEQFF.

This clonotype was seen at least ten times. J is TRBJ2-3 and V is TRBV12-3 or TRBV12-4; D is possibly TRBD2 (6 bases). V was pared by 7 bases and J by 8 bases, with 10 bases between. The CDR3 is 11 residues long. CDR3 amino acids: CASMVGGTQYF. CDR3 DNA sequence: TGTGCCAGCATGGTCGGGGGTACGCAGTATTTT.

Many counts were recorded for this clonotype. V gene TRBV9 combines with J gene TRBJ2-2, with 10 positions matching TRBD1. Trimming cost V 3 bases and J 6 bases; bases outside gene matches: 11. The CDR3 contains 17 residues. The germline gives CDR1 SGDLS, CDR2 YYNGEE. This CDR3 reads CASSARAGTGEAGELFF. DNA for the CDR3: TGTGCCAGCAGCGCTCGTGCCGGGACAGGGGAAGCCGGGGAGCTGTTTTTT.

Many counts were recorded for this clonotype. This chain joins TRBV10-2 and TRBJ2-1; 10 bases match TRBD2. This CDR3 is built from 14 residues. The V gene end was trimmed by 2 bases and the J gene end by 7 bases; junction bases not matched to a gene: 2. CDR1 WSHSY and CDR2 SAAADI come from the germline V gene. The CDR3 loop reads CASSEVSGGNEQFF. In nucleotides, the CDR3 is TGCGCCAGCAGTGAGGTTAGCGGGGGGAATGAGCAGTTCTTC.

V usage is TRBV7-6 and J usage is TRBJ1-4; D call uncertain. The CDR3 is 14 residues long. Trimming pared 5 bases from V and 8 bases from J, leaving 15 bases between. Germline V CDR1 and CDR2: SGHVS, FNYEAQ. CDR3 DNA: TGTGCCAGCAGCCTAAGACTGGGAGGGGAAAAACTGTTTTTT. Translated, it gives CASSLRLGGEKLFF. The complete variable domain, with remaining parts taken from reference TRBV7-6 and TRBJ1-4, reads GAGVSQSPRYKVTKRGQDVALRCDPISGHVSLYWYRQALGQGPEFLTYFNYEAQQDKSGLPNDRFSAERPEGSISTLTIQRTEQRDSAMYRCASSLRLGGEKLFFGSGTQLSVL.